This T cell receptor (beta chain) was obtained from a study of blood T cell repertoires in COVID-19. CDR3 length equals 15 residues. The ends lost 2 bases at V and 5 bases at J; junction bases unmatched: 3. Germline values: CDR1 SGDLS, CDR2 YYNGEE. Original handling: Cell counts per sample came from amplifying reference gene primers. Generated by immunoSEQ multiplex PCR, the TCRdb table keeps only in-frame clones and is missing some. V and J calls and clone size are those listed in that table; D and trimming were worked out from the DNA. The sample contains fewer than 350,000 clones, 75% to 95% of which appear only once.

Sequencing used PBMCs or T cells enriched from blood (not recorded which). The sequence was obtained from a man in his forties who had been exposed to COVID-19. V and J are TRBV9 and TRBJ2-1; TRBD2 matches at 11 bases. In nucleotides, the CDR3 is TGTGCCAGCAGCGTTGCTAGCGGGGGGCACAATGAGCAGTTCTTC. This gives the protein CASSVASGGHNEQFF.